This T cell receptor beta chain derives from a study of tumor-infiltrating lymphocytes in localized non-small cell lung cancer. Study-level background: Some samples were collected after neoadjuvant chemotherapy; smokers, never-smokers and several histologies were included. Study outcomes and limitations: Tumor T-cell fraction from TCR sequencing was not associated with recurrence-free survival (p = 0.61). Different pieces of the same tissue were used for each assay. Immunotypes IM1 and IM2 had similar TCR-derived T-cell fractions.

In regard to this clone: What it binds is not known.

Clones were read by immunoSEQ multiplex PCR, and TCRdb kept only the in-frame ones, dropping some. The sample contains roughly 10,000 clones, roughly 71% of which appear only once. CDR1 KGHSH and CDR2 LQKENI come from the germline V gene. Trimming cost V 3 bases and J 7 bases, with 6 bases left between them. CDR3 length: 11 residues. Specimen: lung tumor tissue. The clonotype was recovered from a human donor with non-small cell lung cancer. This rearrangement joins TRBV18 to TRBJ1-1; D is unclear. The CDR3 region is CASSPGGEAFF. CDR3 nucleotides: TGTGCCAGCTCACCGGGCGGTGAAGCTTTCTTT.